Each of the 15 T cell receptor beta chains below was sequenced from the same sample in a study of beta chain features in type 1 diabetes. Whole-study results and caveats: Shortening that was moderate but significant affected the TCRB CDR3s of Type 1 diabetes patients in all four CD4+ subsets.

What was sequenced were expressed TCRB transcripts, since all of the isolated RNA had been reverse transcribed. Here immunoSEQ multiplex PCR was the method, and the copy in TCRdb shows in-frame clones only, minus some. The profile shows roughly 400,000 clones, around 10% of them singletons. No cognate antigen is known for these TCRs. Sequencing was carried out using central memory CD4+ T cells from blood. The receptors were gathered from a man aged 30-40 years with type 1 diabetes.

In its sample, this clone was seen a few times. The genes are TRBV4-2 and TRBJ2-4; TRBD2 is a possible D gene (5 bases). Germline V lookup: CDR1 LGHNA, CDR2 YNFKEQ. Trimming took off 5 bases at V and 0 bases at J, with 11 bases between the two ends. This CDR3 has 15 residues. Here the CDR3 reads CASSLGEGAKNIQYF. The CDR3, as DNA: TGTGCCAGCAGCTTAGGAGAGGGAGCCAAAAACATTCAGTACTTC.

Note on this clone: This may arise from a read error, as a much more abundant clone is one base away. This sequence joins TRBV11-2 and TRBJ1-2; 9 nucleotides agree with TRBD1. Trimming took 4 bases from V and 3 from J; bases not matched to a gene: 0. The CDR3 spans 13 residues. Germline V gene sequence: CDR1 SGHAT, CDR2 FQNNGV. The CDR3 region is CASSWDRDYGYTF. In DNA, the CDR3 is TGTGCCAGCAGCTGGGACAGGGACTATGGCTACACCTTC.

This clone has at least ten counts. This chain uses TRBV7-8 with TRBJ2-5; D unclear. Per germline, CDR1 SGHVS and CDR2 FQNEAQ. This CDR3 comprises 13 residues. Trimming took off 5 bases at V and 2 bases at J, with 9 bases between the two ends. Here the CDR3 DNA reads TGTGCCAGCAGCCCCGGGCCGCAAGAGACCCAGTACTTC. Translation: CASSPGPQETQYF.

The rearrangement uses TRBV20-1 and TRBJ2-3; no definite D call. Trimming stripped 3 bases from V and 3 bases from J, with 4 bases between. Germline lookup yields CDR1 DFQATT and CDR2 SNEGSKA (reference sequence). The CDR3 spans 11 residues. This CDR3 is CSASRTDTQYF. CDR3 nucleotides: TGCAGTGCTAGTCGGACAGATACGCAGTATTTT.

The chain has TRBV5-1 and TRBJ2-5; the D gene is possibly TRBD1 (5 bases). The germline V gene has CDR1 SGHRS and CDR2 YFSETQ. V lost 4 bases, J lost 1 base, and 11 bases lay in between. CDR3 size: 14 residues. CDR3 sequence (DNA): TGCGCCAGCAGCCCAGACAGACCCCAAGAGACCCAGTACTTC. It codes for CASSPDRPQETQYF.

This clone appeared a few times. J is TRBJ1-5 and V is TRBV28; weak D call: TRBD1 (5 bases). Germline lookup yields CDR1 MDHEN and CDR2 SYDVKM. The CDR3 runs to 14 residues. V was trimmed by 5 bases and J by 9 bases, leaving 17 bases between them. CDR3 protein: CASSPGQGLGPQHF. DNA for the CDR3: TGTGCCAGCAGTCCAGGGCAGGGTTTGGGGCCCCAGCATTTT.

The CDR3 spells CSAGNANTGELFF. CDR3 in DNA: TGCAGCGCCGGAAACGCGAACACCGGGGAGCTGTTTTTT. V is TRBV29-1 and J is TRBJ2-2; D not resolved. Per germline, CDR1 SQVTM and CDR2 ANQGSEA. V lost 7 bases to trimming and J lost 0 bases, with 9 bases between them. CDR3 size: 13 residues.

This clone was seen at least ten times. The CDR3 protein is CASTPGGERNEQFF. The CDR3 DNA reads as TGTGCCAGCACCCCTGGGGGGGAGAGGAATGAGCAGTTCTTC. The V gene is TRBV28, the J gene TRBJ2-1, with 7 positions matching TRBD2. This CDR3 contains 14 residues. Germline assignment: CDR1 MDHEN and CDR2 SYDVKM. V lost 7 bases to trimming and J lost 7 bases; unmatched junction nucleotides: 10.

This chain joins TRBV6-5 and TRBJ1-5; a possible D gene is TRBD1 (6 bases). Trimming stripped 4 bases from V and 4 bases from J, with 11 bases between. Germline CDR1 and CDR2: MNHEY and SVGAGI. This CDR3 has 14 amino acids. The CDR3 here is CASSFVQGNQPQHF. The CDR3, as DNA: TGTGCCAGCAGTTTTGTGCAGGGGAATCAGCCCCAGCATTTT.

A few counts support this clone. The CDR3 bases are TGTGCCAGCAGCTTGGGGCCGCGCTCTGGAAACACCATATATTTT. The encoded protein is CASSLGPRSGNTIYF. This chain joins TRBV7-2 and TRBJ1-3, with a possible D match to TRBD1 (5 bases). The germline gives CDR1 SGHTA, CDR2 FQGNSA. CDR3 size: 15 residues. V lost 3 bases and J lost 0, with 9 bases in between.

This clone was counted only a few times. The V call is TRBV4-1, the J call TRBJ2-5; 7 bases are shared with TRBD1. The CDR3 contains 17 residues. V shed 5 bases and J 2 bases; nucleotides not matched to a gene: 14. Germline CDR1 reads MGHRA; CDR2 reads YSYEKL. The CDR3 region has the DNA TGCGCCAGCAGCACAACGGCGGCCGGGACAGAACAAGAGACCCAGTACTTC. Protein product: CASSTTAAGTEQETQYF.

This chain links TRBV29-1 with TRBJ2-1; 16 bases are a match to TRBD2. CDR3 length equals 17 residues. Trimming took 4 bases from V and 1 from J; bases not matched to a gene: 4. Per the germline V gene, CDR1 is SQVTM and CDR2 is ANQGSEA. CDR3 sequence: CSVAGLAGGFSYNEQFF. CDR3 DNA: TGCAGCGTTGCGGGACTAGCGGGAGGGTTTTCCTACAATGAGCAGTTCTTC.

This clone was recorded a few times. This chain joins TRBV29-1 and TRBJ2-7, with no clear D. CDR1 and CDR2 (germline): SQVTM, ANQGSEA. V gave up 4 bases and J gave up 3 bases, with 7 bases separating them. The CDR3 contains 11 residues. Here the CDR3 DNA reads TGCAGCGTTGCCCTACTCTACGAGCAGTACTTC. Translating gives CSVALLYEQYF.

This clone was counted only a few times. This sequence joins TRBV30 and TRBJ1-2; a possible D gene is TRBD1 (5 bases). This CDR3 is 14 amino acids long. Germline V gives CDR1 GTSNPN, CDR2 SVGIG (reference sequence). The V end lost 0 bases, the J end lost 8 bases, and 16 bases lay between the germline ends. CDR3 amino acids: CAWSVRQGSRGYTF. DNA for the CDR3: TGTGCCTGGAGTGTAAGGCAGGGCAGCCGGGGCTACACCTTC. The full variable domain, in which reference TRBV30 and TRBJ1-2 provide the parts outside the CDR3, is SQTIHQWPATLVQPVGSPLSLECTVEGTSNPNLYWYRQAAGRGLQLLFYSVGIGQISSEVPQNLSASRPQDRQFILSSKKLLLSDSGFYLCAWSVRQGSRGYTFGSGTRLTVV.

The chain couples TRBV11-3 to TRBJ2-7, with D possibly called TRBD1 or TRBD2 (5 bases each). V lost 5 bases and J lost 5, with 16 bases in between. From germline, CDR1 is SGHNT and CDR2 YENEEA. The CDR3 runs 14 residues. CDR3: CASSPRGGSDEQYF. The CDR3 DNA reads TGTGCCAGCAGCCCTCGTGGGGGAAGCGACGAGCAGTACTTC. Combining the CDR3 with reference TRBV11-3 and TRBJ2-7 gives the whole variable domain EAGVVQSPRYKIIEKKQPVAFWCNPISGHNTLYWYLQNLGQGPELLIRYENEEAVDDSQLPKDRFSAERLKGVDSTLKIQPAELGDSAVYLCASSPRGGSDEQYFGPGTRLTVT.